This T cell receptor beta chain derives from a study of blood T cell repertoires in COVID-19. Study at large: Material from acute and convalescent COVID-19 was sourced from the United States, Italy and Spain. In each case, the material was cDNA or gDNA derived from T cells, B-cell-depleted T cells, or PBMCs.

As handled by the study authors: Amplifying reference gene primers gave estimates of nucleated cell counts. The method was immunoSEQ multiplex PCR; TCRdb's version includes in-frame clones alone and lacks a portion of them. D and trimming come from the DNA, and the V and J calls and clone size come from that table. Counted here are roughly 250,000 clones, around four fifths occurring once; the ten biggest clones make up roughly 12%. Germline assignment: CDR1 SGHVS and CDR2 FQNEAQ. V was clipped by 5 bases and J by 4 bases; unmatched bases: 7. The CDR3 consists of 14 residues. Specimen: peripheral blood. V is TRBV7-8 and J is TRBJ2-5, with 7 nucleotides matching TRBD1. The TCR sequence derives from an older woman with active or convalescent COVID-19. CDR3: CASSRGQARETQYF. As DNA, the CDR3 is TGTGCCAGCAGCCGCGGACAGGCACGAGAGACCCAGTACTTC.